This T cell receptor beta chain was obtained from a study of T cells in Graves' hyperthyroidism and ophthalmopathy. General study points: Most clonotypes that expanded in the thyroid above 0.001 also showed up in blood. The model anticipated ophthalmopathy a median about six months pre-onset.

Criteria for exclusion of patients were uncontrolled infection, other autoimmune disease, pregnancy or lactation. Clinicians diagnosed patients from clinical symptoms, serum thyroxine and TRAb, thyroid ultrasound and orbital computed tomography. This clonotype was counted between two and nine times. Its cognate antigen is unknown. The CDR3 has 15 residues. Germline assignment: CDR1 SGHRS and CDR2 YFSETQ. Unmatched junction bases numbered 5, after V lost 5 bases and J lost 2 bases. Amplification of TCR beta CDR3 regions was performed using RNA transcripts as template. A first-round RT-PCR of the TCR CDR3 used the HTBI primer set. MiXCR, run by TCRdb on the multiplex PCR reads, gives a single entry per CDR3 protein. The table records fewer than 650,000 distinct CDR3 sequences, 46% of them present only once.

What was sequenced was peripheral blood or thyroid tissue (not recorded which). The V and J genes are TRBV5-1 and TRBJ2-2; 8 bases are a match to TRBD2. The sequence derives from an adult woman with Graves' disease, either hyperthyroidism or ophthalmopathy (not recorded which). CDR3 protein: CASRTSGLNTGELFF. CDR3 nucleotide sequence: TGCGCCAGCAGAACTAGCGGACTTAACACCGGGGAGCTGTTTTTT.